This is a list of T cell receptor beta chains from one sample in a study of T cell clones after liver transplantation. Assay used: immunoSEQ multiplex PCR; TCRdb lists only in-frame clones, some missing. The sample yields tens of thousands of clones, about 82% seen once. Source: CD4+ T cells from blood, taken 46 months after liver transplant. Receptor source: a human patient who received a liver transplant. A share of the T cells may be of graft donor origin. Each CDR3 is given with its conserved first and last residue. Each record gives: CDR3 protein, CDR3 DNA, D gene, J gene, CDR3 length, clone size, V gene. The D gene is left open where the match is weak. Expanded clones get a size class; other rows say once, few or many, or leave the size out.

CDR3 protein: CASSSRTGSYEQYF
CDR3 DNA: TGTGCCAGCAGCTCCCGAACGGGTTCCTACGAGCAGTACTTC
D gene: -
J gene: TRBJ2-7
CDR3 length: 14
clone size: -
V gene: TRBV7-9

CDR3 protein: CASSLVLGYEQYF
CDR3 DNA: TGCGCCAGCAGCTTGGTTCTGGGATACGAGCAGTACTTC
D gene: -
J gene: TRBJ2-7
CDR3 length: 13
clone size: -
V gene: TRBV5-1

CDR3 protein: CASSQRQTGTNTEAFF
CDR3 DNA: TGTGCCAGCAGTCAACGCCAGACAGGGACGAACACTGAAGCTTTCTTT
D gene: TRBD1
J gene: TRBJ1-1
CDR3 length: 16
clone size: -
V gene: TRBV11-1

CDR3 protein: CASSSAQGVDTEAFF
CDR3 DNA: TGCGCCAGCAGCTCAGCCCAGGGGGTCGACACTGAAGCTTTCTTT
D gene: TRBD1
J gene: TRBJ1-1
CDR3 length: 15
clone size: -
V gene: TRBV5-1

CDR3 protein: CASSEALGRDVNQPQHF
CDR3 DNA: TGTGCCAGCAGTGAAGCATTGGGGAGAGATGTTAATCAGCCCCAGCATTTT
D gene: -
J gene: TRBJ1-5
CDR3 length: 17
clone size: -
V gene: TRBV6-1

CDR3 protein: CSVEGGGRNEQFF
CDR3 DNA: TGCAGCGTTGAAGGCGGCGGTCGGAATGAGCAGTTCTTC
D gene: -
J gene: TRBJ2-1
CDR3 length: 13
clone size: -
V gene: TRBV29-1

CDR3 protein: CASSPSPGIDTQYF
CDR3 DNA: TGTGCCAGCAGTCCCAGCCCTGGGATAGATACGCAGTATTTT
D gene: -
J gene: TRBJ2-3
CDR3 length: 14
clone size: once
V gene: TRBV28

CDR3 protein: CASSPWQADDLFF
CDR3 DNA: TGTGCCAGCTCACCATGGCAGGCCGACGACCTGTTTTTT
D gene: -
J gene: TRBJ1-4
CDR3 length: 13
clone size: -
V gene: TRBV18

CDR3 protein: CASSFLETQYF
CDR3 DNA: TGTGCCAGCAGTTTCTTGGAGACCCAGTACTTC
D gene: -
J gene: TRBJ2-5
CDR3 length: 11
clone size: once
V gene: TRBV28

CDR3 protein: CASSHPGQTYTEQYF
CDR3 DNA: TGTGCCAGCAGCCATCCGGGACAGACCTATACCGAGCAGTACTTC
D gene: TRBD1
J gene: TRBJ2-7
CDR3 length: 15
clone size: -
V gene: TRBV14

CDR3 protein: CASSLPTGRNIQYF
CDR3 DNA: TGTGCCAGCAGCCTTCCTACTGGGAGAAACATTCAGTACTTC
D gene: -
J gene: TRBJ2-4
CDR3 length: 14
clone size: -
V gene: TRBV6-5

CDR3 protein: CASSLDLFYEQYF
CDR3 DNA: TGTGCCAGCAGCCTCGACCTGTTCTACGAGCAGTACTTC
D gene: -
J gene: TRBJ2-7
CDR3 length: 13
clone size: -
V gene: TRBV7-9

CDR3 protein: CASRRDRVNIQYF
CDR3 DNA: TGCGCCAGCCGTAGGGACAGAGTTAACATTCAGTACTTC
D gene: TRBD1
J gene: TRBJ2-4
CDR3 length: 13
clone size: -
V gene: TRBV5-1

CDR3 protein: CASSYSDMAGELFF
CDR3 DNA: TGTGCCAGCAGTTACTCCGACATGGCCGGGGAGCTGTTTTTT
D gene: -
J gene: TRBJ2-2
CDR3 length: 14
clone size: -
V gene: TRBV6-5

CDR3 protein: CASSFNTPGANVLTF
CDR3 DNA: TGTGCCAGCAGCTTTAATACCCCTGGGGCCAACGTCCTGACTTTC
D gene: -
J gene: TRBJ2-6
CDR3 length: 15
clone size: -
V gene: TRBV5-4

CDR3 protein: CASSVGTGTPPYNEQFF
CDR3 DNA: TGTGCCAGCAGCGTAGGGACAGGAACTCCCCCTTACAATGAGCAGTTCTTC
D gene: TRBD1
J gene: TRBJ2-1
CDR3 length: 17
clone size: -
V gene: TRBV9

CDR3 protein: CASSWGTGGLGEQYF
CDR3 DNA: TGCGCCAGCAGCTGGGGGACAGGGGGCCTGGGGGAGCAGTACTTC
D gene: TRBD1
J gene: TRBJ2-7
CDR3 length: 15
clone size: -
V gene: TRBV5-1

CDR3 protein: CASSLKGLAAAKGELFF
CDR3 DNA: TGTGCCAGCAGCTTGAAGGGACTAGCGGCCGCCAAGGGGGAGCTGTTTTTT
D gene: TRBD2
J gene: TRBJ2-2
CDR3 length: 17
clone size: few
V gene: TRBV5-8

CDR3 protein: CAISKAGGWDTEAFF
CDR3 DNA: TGTGCCATCAGTAAGGCAGGGGGGTGGGACACTGAAGCTTTCTTT
D gene: TRBD1
J gene: TRBJ1-1
CDR3 length: 15
clone size: once
V gene: TRBV10-3

CDR3 protein: CASSSPTGNNQPQHF
CDR3 DNA: TGTGCCAGCAGTTCCCCGACAGGTAACAATCAGCCCCAGCATTTT
D gene: -
J gene: TRBJ1-5
CDR3 length: 15
clone size: -
V gene: TRBV28

CDR3 protein: CASSKLATNTGELFF
CDR3 DNA: TGTGCCAGCAGCAAACTAGCGACGAACACCGGGGAGCTGTTTTTT
D gene: TRBD2
J gene: TRBJ2-2
CDR3 length: 15
clone size: -
V gene: TRBV2

CDR3 protein: CASSPSTGSLYEKLFF
CDR3 DNA: TGTGCCAGCAGTCCGTCAACGGGCAGCTTATATGAAAAACTGTTTTTT
D gene: -
J gene: TRBJ1-4
CDR3 length: 16
clone size: -
V gene: TRBV25-1

CDR3 protein: CASRGAGGATASTDTQYF
CDR3 DNA: TGTGCCAGCAGAGGAGCGGGAGGAGCGACGGCTAGCACAGATACGCAGTATTTT
D gene: TRBD2
J gene: TRBJ2-3
CDR3 length: 18
clone size: -
V gene: TRBV2

CDR3 protein: CASSVELAGLSFF
CDR3 DNA: TGTGCCAGCAGCGTAGAACTGGCGGGCCTAAGTTTCTTC
D gene: -
J gene: TRBJ2-1
CDR3 length: 13
clone size: -
V gene: TRBV9